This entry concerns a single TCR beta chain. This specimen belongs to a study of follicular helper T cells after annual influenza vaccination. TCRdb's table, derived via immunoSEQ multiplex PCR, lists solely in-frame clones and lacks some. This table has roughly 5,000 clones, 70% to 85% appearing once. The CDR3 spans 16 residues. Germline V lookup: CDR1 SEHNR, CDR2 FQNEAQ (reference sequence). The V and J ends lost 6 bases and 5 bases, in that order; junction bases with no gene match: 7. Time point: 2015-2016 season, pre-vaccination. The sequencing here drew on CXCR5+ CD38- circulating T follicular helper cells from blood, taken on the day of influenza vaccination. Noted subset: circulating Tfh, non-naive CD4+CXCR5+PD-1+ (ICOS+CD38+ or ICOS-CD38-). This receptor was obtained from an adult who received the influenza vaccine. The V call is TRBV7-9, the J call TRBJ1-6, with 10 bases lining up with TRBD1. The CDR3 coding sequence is TGTGCCAGCAGGCGAGGGACAGGGGAAGATAATTCACCCCTCCACTTT. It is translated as CASRRGTGEDNSPLHF.